This T cell receptor beta chain emerged from a study of T-cell memory formation after mild COVID-19. Study details: Among the donors, TCR clusters were largely specific to each donor.

Per germline, CDR1 MNHEY and CDR2 SVGAGI. This CDR3 contains 13 residues. Trimming left V 4 bases short and J 4 bases short, with 8 bases between. Regarding the study as a whole: Those CD4+ clones that contracted were mainly in CM and EM (CD8+ ones in EMRA).

This clonotype has a count of ten or more. Its cognate antigen is unknown. TCRdb processed the 5' RACE reads anew with MiXCR; each CDR3 protein has one entry. The profile covers fewer than 250,000 distinct CDR3 sequences, with less than 20% appearing a single time and around 2.2% taken by the ten largest. The source of this sequence is an adult woman who had mild COVID-19 (a few samples of this study predate the infection). Cell type and time point are not known. V usage is TRBV6-5 and J usage is TRBJ2-1; tentatively, D is TRBD2 (6 bases). The source material was PBMCs or a T cell subset sorted from them (not recorded which). The CDR3 here is CASSFSGYNEQFF. The CDR3 DNA sequence: TGTGCCAGCAGTTTTAGCGGATACAATGAGCAGTTCTTC.